The 22 T cell receptor beta chains in this list originate from one sample, sequenced in a study of regulatory T cells in long-lasting Graves disease. Both iRepertoire HTBI primers and Arm-PCR of CDR3 regions were used to build the TCR beta libraries. Via MiXCR, TCRdb re-called the multiplex PCR reads, giving one row per CDR3 protein. The table records over 450,000 distinct CDR3 sequences, about 22% of them present only once. The time point was: persistent/refractory GD, antithyroid drugs over 5 years with positive TRAb. Isolated PBMC RNA provided the starting material for the TCR library. The material sequenced was peripheral blood mononuclear cells (PBMCs), taken when the disease was refractory, from a patient treated with antithyroid drugs. The receptors derive from a female donor with Graves disease.

This chain uses TRBV20-1 with TRBJ2-1, with 8 nucleotides matching TRBD2. The germline gives CDR1 DFQATT, CDR2 SNEGSKA (reference sequence). The CDR3 contains 14 residues. V lost 1 base, J lost 10 bases, and 9 bases stayed unmatched. CDR3 protein: CSARVGGTSGEQFF. The CDR3 DNA is TGCAGTGCTAGAGTGGGTGGAACTAGCGGAGAGCAGTTCTTC.

This clonotype was counted many times. The rearrangement uses TRBV28 and TRBJ2-7, with 7 positions matching TRBD1. This CDR3 comprises 14 residues. Unmatched junction bases numbered 10, after V lost 6 bases and J lost 5 bases. CDR1 is MDHEN and CDR2 is SYDVKM in the germline V gene. The CDR3 nucleotides are TGTGCCAGCAGCAGCTACAGGGGAAACAACGAGCAGTACTTC. It yields the protein CASSSYRGNNEQYF.

This clonotype was seen at least ten times. The rearrangement uses TRBV10-3 and TRBJ2-5, with no clear D. With 7 bases removed from V and 0 bases from J, the gap between germline ends came to 9 bases. CDR1 is ENHRY, CDR2 SYGVKD, per germline. The CDR3 length is 13 residues. The CDR3 reads CAIKARDQETQYF. The CDR3 region has the DNA TGTGCCATCAAAGCCCGGGACCAAGAGACCCAGTACTTC.

The chain has TRBV18 and TRBJ1-1, with a weak D call TRBD1 (5 bases). V dropped 4 bases and J dropped 2 bases, with 14 bases sitting between them. The length of the CDR3 is 15 residues. CDR1 and CDR2 from the germline V gene are KGHSH and LQKENI. CDR3 DNA sequence: TGTGCCAGCTCACGTACAGGCGGTGACAACACTGAAGCTTTCTTT. Encoded protein: CASSRTGGDNTEAFF.

This clonotype was seen a few times. The rearrangement uses TRBV5-5 and TRBJ2-5; 7 positions agree with TRBD1. The V gene end was trimmed by 6 bases and the J gene end by 3 bases; junction bases not matched to a gene: 8. The CDR3 length is 14 residues. CDR1 is SGHKS, CDR2 YYEKEE, per germline (reference sequence). CDR3: CASTPIGQEETQYF. As DNA, the CDR3 is TGTGCCAGCACCCCCATCGGACAGGAAGAGACCCAGTACTTC.

This clonotype was observed many times. The chain uses TRBV29-1 and TRBJ1-1; D possibly corresponds to TRBD1 (6 bases). Trimming left V 4 bases short and J 1 base short, with 7 bases between. From germline, CDR1 is SQVTM and CDR2 ANQGSEA. The CDR3 consists of 12 residues. CDR3 coding DNA: TGCAGCGTTGTAGGGGGGAACACTGAAGCTTTCTTT. It yields the protein CSVVGGNTEAFF.

The V call is TRBV6-1, the J call TRBJ1-2, with no clear D. The CDR3 covers 14 residues. CDR1 is MNHNS and CDR2 is SASEGT in the germline V gene. Trimming stripped 7 bases from V and 6 bases from J, with 18 bases between. The CDR3 loop reads CASTTRRPSDGYTF. CDR3 sequence (DNA): TGTGCCAGCACAACCCGCAGGCCTTCGGATGGCTACACCTTC.

This clonotype was seen at least ten times. The genes are TRBV20-1 and TRBJ2-5, with D possibly matching TRBD2 (5 bases). CDR1 and CDR2 from the germline V gene are DFQATT and SNEGSKA (reference sequence). V dropped 0 bases and J dropped 1 base, with 9 bases sitting between them. The CDR3 sequence is 14 residues long. The CDR3 DNA is TGCAGTGCTAGAGATGATGAGGGCCAAGAGACCCAGTACTTC. It yields the protein CSARDDEGQETQYF.

The genes are TRBV28 and TRBJ1-2; no reliable D call. Trimming pared 9 bases from V and 4 bases from J, leaving 12 bases between. The CDR3 is 12 residues long. In germline, CDR1 is MDHEN, CDR2 SYDVKM. The CDR3 bases are TGTGCCAGGGCTCCGGATAGCTATGGCTACACCTTC. Amino acid sequence: CARAPDSYGYTF.

The chain combines TRBV6-2 or TRBV6-3 with TRBJ2-1; tentative D call: TRBD2 (6 bases). Looked up from germline, CDR1 is MNHEY and CDR2 is SVGEGT. The CDR3 consists of 19 residues. V was pared by 10 bases and J by 2 bases, with 30 bases between. The CDR3 protein is CATLGFLASHGGAYNEQFF. The CDR3 DNA is TGTGCCACCCTAGGTTTCCTAGCGTCCCATGGTGGTGCCTACAATGAGCAGTTCTTC.

This clonotype occurred many times. The J gene is TRBJ1-1, the V gene TRBV12-5; D call uncertain. Trimming took 2 bases from V and 0 from J, leaving 10 bases between them. CDR3 length: 15 amino acids. Per the germline V gene, CDR1 is LGHNT and CDR2 is FRNRAP. CDR3 in DNA: TGTGCTAGTGGTTTGAACGGACGGGTGAACACTGAAGCTTTCTTT. Protein: CASGLNGRVNTEAFF.

This clonotype was picked up many times. This sequence joins TRBV30 and TRBJ2-5; tentative D call: TRBD1 (5 bases). Germline V gives CDR1 GTSNPN, CDR2 SVGIG (reference sequence). CDR3 length: 11 residues. Trimming shortened V by 2 bases and J by 6 bases, and 7 bases separated the two germline ends. The CDR3 sequence is CAWSPGKTQYF. The CDR3 DNA sequence: TGTGCCTGGAGTCCAGGGAAGACCCAGTACTTC.

This clonotype came up many times. The V gene is TRBV7-9, the J gene TRBJ2-7; 8 bases are a match to TRBD1. CDR3 length: 16 residues. With 5 bases clipped from V and 0 bases from J, the junction kept 9 bases outside the gene matches. CDR1 and CDR2 (germline): SEHNR, FQNEAQ (reference sequence). CDR3: CASSPGQGTNSYEQYF. The CDR3 DNA is TGTGCCAGCAGCCCCGGACAGGGCACCAACTCCTACGAGCAGTACTTC.

The chain uses TRBV15 and TRBJ1-5; 7 bases are shared with TRBD1. J gave up 5 bases and V 1 base, and 8 bases lay outside the gene matches. The CDR3 is made up of 16 amino acids. Germline-derived CDR1 and CDR2 are LNHNV and YYDKDF (reference sequence). The CDR3 region is CATSRGNRDRDQPQHF. In DNA, the CDR3 is TGTGCCACCAGCAGAGGCAACAGGGACAGAGATCAGCCCCAGCATTTT. Combining the CDR3 with reference TRBV15 and TRBJ1-5 gives the whole variable domain DAMVIQNPRYQVTQFGKPVTLSCSQTLNHNVMYWYQQKSSQAPKLLFHYYDKDFNNEADTPDNFQSRRPNTSFCFLDIRSPGLGDTAMYLCATSRGNRDRDQPQHFGDGTRLSIL.

The chain joins TRBV12-3 or TRBV12-4 to TRBJ2-3; the match to TRBD2 covers 9 bases. The CDR3 spans 15 residues. Losses at the gene ends were 6 bases for V and 3 bases for J; bases not matched to a gene: 7. DNA for the CDR3: TGTGCCAGCAGACCTCCGGGACTAGCAACAGATACGCAGTATTTT. Its protein is CASRPPGLATDTQYF.

This clonotype came up many times. J is TRBJ2-7 and V is TRBV12-3 or TRBV12-4; D remains ambiguous. This CDR3 is 12 amino acids long. The ends were cut back, 5 bases at V and 3 bases at J, with 8 bases in the middle. CDR3 sequence (DNA): TGTGCCAGCAGTCAACACGGCTACGAGCAGTACTTC. Its translation is CASSQHGYEQYF.

The chain couples TRBV18 to TRBJ2-1, with D maybe TRBD2 (6 bases). The V and J ends lost 3 bases and 5 bases respectively, with 14 bases between them. This CDR3 is 15 amino acids long. The germline V gene encodes CDR1 KGHSH and CDR2 LQKENI. The CDR3: CASSPAGSSHNEQFF. DNA of the CDR3: TGTGCCAGCTCACCTGCCGGGAGTAGCCACAATGAGCAGTTCTTC.

The V call is TRBV7-9, the J call TRBJ1-1; D remains ambiguous. CDR1 and CDR2 (germline): SEHNR, FQNEAQ (reference sequence). Trimming took 6 bases from V and 1 from J, leaving 15 bases between them. This CDR3 comprises 15 residues. The CDR3 reads CASRAGPRGNTEAFF. The CDR3 coding sequence is TGTGCCAGCAGGGCTGGACCGCGGGGGAACACTGAAGCTTTCTTT.

This clonotype was counted only a few times. The rearrangement uses TRBV20-1 and TRBJ1-5, with 7 nucleotides matching TRBD1. J lost 4 bases, V lost 3 bases, and 3 bases had no gene match. Germline CDR1 reads DFQATT; CDR2 reads SNEGSKA (reference sequence). The CDR3 is 13 amino acids. For the CDR3, the DNA is TGCAGTGCTAGGGGGGACAGTAATCAGCCCCAGCATTTT. This translates into CSARGDSNQPQHF.

The chain joins TRBV27 to TRBJ2-1; 7 bases line up with TRBD1. J gave up 7 bases and V 7 bases, and 7 bases lay outside the gene matches. Germline CDR1 reads MNHEY; CDR2 reads SMNVEV (reference sequence). This CDR3 comprises 13 residues. For the CDR3, the DNA is TGTGCCAGCACCGTGACAGGGAAGAATGAGCAGTTCTTC. It encodes CASTVTGKNEQFF.

This chain joins TRBV10-3 and TRBJ2-1; D may be TRBD1 or TRBD2 (6 bases each). The CDR3 sequence is 18 residues long. Looked up from germline, CDR1 is ENHRY and CDR2 is SYGVKD. V dropped 0 bases and J dropped 1 base, with 16 bases sitting between them. CDR3 sequence (DNA): TGTGCCATCAGTGAGTCTCAGGGGAGGAGGGAGTCCTACAATGAGCAGTTCTTC. Translating gives CAISESQGRRESYNEQFF.

This clonotype was observed many times. The gene calls are TRBV29-1 and TRBJ2-5; 11 bases line up with TRBD1. Losses at the gene ends were 2 bases for V and 4 bases for J; bases not matched to a gene: 6. Germline assignment: CDR1 SQVTM and CDR2 ANQGSEA. This CDR3 is 15 amino acids long. CDR3 loop: CSVETEDRGRETQYF. CDR3 DNA: TGCAGCGTTGAAACGGAGGACAGGGGGCGAGAGACCCAGTACTTC.